The 31 T cell receptor beta chains presented below share a single source sample, sequenced in a study of blood T cells in healthy people across ages. For the second PCR, which ran for roughly 6 to 11 cycles, a sample-barcoded 5' primer and a J-beta primer mix were used. Using its own MiXCR run on the 5' RACE reads, TCRdb lists one record per CDR3 protein. The table lists 1.5 million to 2 million distinct CDR3 sequences, 30% to 40% of them singletons. Sequenced sample: blood. The receptors derive from a woman aged 30 to 39 in good health.

This chain links TRBV3-1 with TRBJ2-3, with TRBD2 matching 7 bases. With 2 bases clipped from V and 0 bases from J, the junction kept 2 bases outside the gene matches. This CDR3 region has 15 residues. Germline V gene sequence: CDR1 LGHDT, CDR2 YNNKEL (reference sequence). CDR3 amino acids: CASSQSSGSTDTQYF. The CDR3 region has the DNA TGTGCCAGCAGCCAAAGTAGCGGGAGCACAGATACGCAGTATTTT.

The chain is built from TRBV7-7 and TRBJ2-1, with D perhaps matching TRBD2 (5 bases). V shed 3 bases and J shed 9 bases, with 12 bases lying between them. Looked up from germline, CDR1 is SSHAT and CDR2 is FNYEAQ (reference sequence). The CDR3 has 13 amino acids. CDR3 in DNA: TGTGCCAGCAGCTTTCGACTACGAAGTGAGCAGTTCTTC. Translation: CASSFRLRSEQFF.

This clonotype was found once. This chain connects TRBV20-1 to TRBJ2-3, with 12 bases that match TRBD2. V trimming: 3 bases; J trimming: 1 base; junction bases outside the gene matches: 2. The length of the CDR3 is 15 residues. The germline CDR1 and CDR2 sequences are DFQATT and SNEGSKA (reference sequence). This CDR3 is CSASLAGGRTDTQYF. The CDR3 DNA is TGCAGTGCTAGCCTAGCGGGGGGGCGCACAGATACGCAGTATTTT.

This clonotype was detected only once. A read error is possible here, since a much larger clone lies one base away. The rearrangement links TRBV20-1 to TRBJ2-7, with D perhaps being TRBD1 or TRBD2 (5 bases each). Between the trimmed V and J ends, which lost 3 bases and 0 bases, there was a span of 12 bases. Germline CDR1 reads DFQATT; CDR2 reads SNEGSKA (reference sequence). The length of the CDR3 is 14 residues. The CDR3 DNA follows: TGCAGTGCTAGCGGGGCACCTACCTCCTACGAGCAGTACTTC. This encodes CSASGAPTSYEQYF.

In its sample, this clonotype was seen a few times. The CDR3 DNA reads TGCAGTGCCACACCAGGAGCCGCCTACGAGCAGTACTTC. This translates into CSATPGAAYEQYF. This sequence joins TRBV20-1 and TRBJ2-7, with D uncertain. CDR3 length: 13 residues. Germline V gene sequence: CDR1 DFQATT, CDR2 SNEGSKA (reference sequence). V was trimmed by 6 bases and J by 2 bases, leaving 14 bases between them.

J is TRBJ2-1 and V is TRBV27, with 10 bases fitting TRBD1. The germline gives CDR1 MNHEY, CDR2 SMNVEV (reference sequence). The CDR3 is 16 amino acids. V gave up 5 bases and J gave up 5 bases; unmatched junction bases: 9. The CDR3 DNA follows: TGTGCCAGCAGTGTTCTCGGGACAGGGGCCAACAATGAGCAGTTCTTC. It yields the protein CASSVLGTGANNEQFF.

The rearrangement joins TRBV5-1 to TRBJ2-7; D uncertain. V shed 6 bases and J shed 1 base, with 14 bases lying between them. This CDR3 region has 14 residues. Germline CDR1 is SGHRS and CDR2 is YFSETQ. CDR3 sequence: CASTPNTPSYEQYF. The CDR3 coding sequence is TGCGCCAGCACCCCCAACACGCCATCCTACGAGCAGTACTTC.

Of note for this clonotype: One end of the junction does not line up with germline, which may come from a read error. This chain connects TRBV7-9 to TRBJ2-3, with unresolved D. Germline V CDR1 and CDR2: SEHNR, FQNEAQ (reference sequence). This CDR3 region has 12 residues. The CDR3 bases are TGTGTCAGCAGCGTAAAAAGAGATACGCAGTATTTT. This sequence encodes CVSSVKRDTQYF.

This clonotype was detected only a few times. The gene calls are TRBV20-1 and TRBJ2-1; 9 nucleotides match TRBD2. V lost 4 bases, J lost 2 bases, and 12 bases stayed unmatched. CDR3 size: 17 residues. Germline assignment: CDR1 DFQATT and CDR2 SNEGSKA (reference sequence). DNA of the CDR3: TGCAGTGCTACCGGGACTAGCACCCTACGAACCTACAATGAGCAGTTCTTC. Translating it yields CSATGTSTLRTYNEQFF.

This sequence joins TRBV27 and TRBJ2-7; 8 nucleotides line up with TRBD1. Germline V gene lookup returns CDR1 MNHEY and CDR2 SMNVEV (reference sequence). The CDR3 contains 14 residues. The V gene end was trimmed by 5 bases and the J gene end by 6 bases; junction bases not matched to a gene: 9. CDR3 sequence: CASSLRTGLGEQYF. The CDR3 DNA is TGTGCCAGCAGTCTCCGGACAGGGCTTGGCGAGCAGTACTTC.

This clonotype came up a few times. The chain links TRBV7-8 to TRBJ2-1; maybe TRBD2 (6 bases). CDR3 length: 16 amino acids. CDR1 and CDR2 from the germline V gene are SGHVS and FQNEAQ. Deletions cut 5 bases from V and 7 bases from J, with 21 bases between. CDR3 sequence reads: CASSRILHQGGNEQFF. The CDR3 DNA sequence: TGTGCCAGCAGCCGAATCCTTCACCAGGGAGGAAATGAGCAGTTCTTC.

The V call is TRBV10-3, the J call TRBJ1-2, with 7 bases fitting TRBD1. CDR1 is ENHRY and CDR2 is SYGVKD in the germline V gene. The junction had 9 bases not matched to a gene; V was cut back by 6 bases and J by 5 bases. The CDR3 has 14 amino acids. CDR3 sequence (DNA): TGTGCCATCAGGAGACAGGGAGTCGGATATGGCTACACCTTC. The encoded protein is CAIRRQGVGYGYTF.

The rearrangement uses TRBV9 and TRBJ2-1; the D gene is possibly TRBD1 (8 bases). Germline V gene sequence: CDR1 SGDLS, CDR2 YYNGEE. V was trimmed by 0 bases and J by 10 bases, leaving 17 bases between them. CDR3 length equals 15 residues. CDR3 sequence reads: CASSVALTGEGEQFF. DNA for the CDR3: TGTGCCAGCAGCGTAGCCCTGACAGGGGAGGGGGAGCAGTTCTTC.

This clonotype was counted once. The chain employs TRBV10-3 and TRBJ1-5; D gene ambiguous. The V gene lost 3 bases and the J gene lost 0 bases, with 9 bases spanning the gap. The CDR3 has 15 amino acids. Germline V CDR1 and CDR2: ENHRY, SYGVKD. The CDR3 loop reads CAISDIDYSNQPQHF. The CDR3 DNA reads as TGTGCCATCAGTGATATAGATTATAGCAATCAGCCCCAGCATTTT.

This clonotype was seen only a few times. This chain joins TRBV3-1 and TRBJ2-4; TRBD1 matches 7 bases. The J call may be wrong; the DNA end is better matched by TRBJ2-7. Per germline, CDR1 LGHDT and CDR2 YNNKEL (reference sequence). The CDR3 spans 14 residues. The CDR3: CASSYFDRDGEQYF. The CDR3 DNA reads as TGTGCCAGCAGCTATTTCGACAGGGACGGCGAGCAGTACTTC.

A note on this clonotype: The junction does not match germline at one end; this may be a read error. The DNA of the CDR3 is TGCAGCGCCTACAGCGTTCTTAACACCGGGGAGCCGTTTTTT. Amino acid sequence: CSAYSVLNTGEPFF. The chain uses TRBV29-1 and TRBJ2-2; perhaps TRBD2 as D (5 bases). CDR1 and CDR2 (germline): SQVTM, ANQGSEA. This CDR3 is 14 amino acids long.

This clonotype was counted many times. This rearrangement joins TRBV28 to TRBJ2-1; no firm D call. Trimming took 3 bases from V and 7 from J, leaving 1 base between them. This CDR3 spans 10 amino acids. CDR1 and CDR2 from the germline V gene are MDHEN and SYDVKM. CDR3 loop: CASSFNEQFF. The CDR3 DNA is TGTGCCAGCAGTTTTAATGAGCAGTTCTTC.

The V and J genes are TRBV5-1 and TRBJ2-3, with TRBD1 matching 7 bases. The CDR3 covers 13 residues. Germline assignment: CDR1 SGHRS and CDR2 YFSETQ. V was pared by 4 bases and J by 3 bases, with 2 bases of the junction left unmatched. CDR3 bases: TGCGCCAGCAGCCCGGGACAGACAGATACGCAGTATTTT. This codes for CASSPGQTDTQYF.

This clonotype was seen a handful of times. The J gene is TRBJ2-3, the V gene TRBV20-1, with TRBD2 matching 10 bases. Trimming at V came to 4 bases and at J to 0 bases, leaving 1 base not matched to a gene. The germline V gene has CDR1 DFQATT and CDR2 SNEGSKA (reference sequence). The CDR3 totals 14 residues. The CDR3 region is CSATTSGSTDTQYF. The CDR3 DNA reads as TGCAGTGCTACGACTAGCGGGAGCACAGATACGCAGTATTTT.

This clonotype has more than one count but fewer than ten. The V gene is TRBV28, the J gene TRBJ2-7, with 7 bases lining up with TRBD1. The CDR3 covers 15 residues. CDR1 is MDHEN, CDR2 SYDVKM, per germline. The V gene end was trimmed by 7 bases and the J gene end by 5 bases; junction bases not matched to a gene: 14. The CDR3 sequence is CASIKMSGTDNEQYF. CDR3 nucleotides: TGTGCCAGCATCAAAATGTCCGGGACAGATAACGAGCAGTACTTC.

This clonotype was recorded a few times. The chain employs TRBV20-1 and TRBJ2-7, with a weak D call TRBD1 (5 bases). The V and J ends lost 6 bases and 5 bases respectively, with 17 bases between them. There are 13 residues in the CDR3. The germline CDR1 and CDR2 sequences are DFQATT and SNEGSKA (reference sequence). In DNA, the CDR3 is TGCAGTGCCATGGGGCCAGGAACTGACGAGCAGTACTTC. Translating gives CSAMGPGTDEQYF.

This clonotype has a single count. V gene TRBV29-1 combines with J gene TRBJ1-4; D gene ambiguous. The V and J ends lost 3 bases and 4 bases respectively, with 9 bases between them. The CDR3 contains 13 residues. Germline-derived CDR1 and CDR2 are SQVTM and ANQGSEA. This chain's CDR3 is CSVEKTGNEKLFF. The CDR3 DNA follows: TGCAGCGTTGAGAAGACCGGTAATGAAAAACTGTTTTTT.

The table lists this clonotype with a few counts. The V gene is TRBV27, the J gene TRBJ1-5; the D is unclear. In germline, CDR1 is MNHEY, CDR2 SMNVEV (reference sequence). The CDR3 is 14 amino acids. With 2 bases removed from V and 7 bases from J, the gap between germline ends came to 12 bases. This CDR3 reads CASSLGGLRQPQHF. The CDR3, as DNA: TGTGCCAGCAGTTTAGGTGGTTTGAGGCAGCCCCAGCATTTT.

This clonotype has a count of ten or more. The chain combines TRBV27 with TRBJ2-3; D tentatively reads TRBD1 or TRBD2 (7 bases each). The CDR3 has 17 amino acids. Between the trimmed V and J ends, which lost 3 bases and 4 bases, there was a span of 20 bases. Germline CDR1 MNHEY, CDR2 SMNVEV (reference sequence). CDR3 coding DNA: TGTGCCAGCAGTTTTACCCTCAGGGGGGGGCCGCCAGATACGCAGTATTTT. This encodes CASSFTLRGGPPDTQYF.

This sequence joins TRBV3-1 and TRBJ1-2; D not resolved. V was cut by 4 bases and J by 0 bases, with 12 bases left in between. The CDR3 is 15 residues long. Germline V gene lookup returns CDR1 LGHDT and CDR2 YNNKEL (reference sequence). The CDR3 spells CASSPASTANYGYTF. The CDR3 region has the DNA TGTGCCAGCAGCCCGGCAAGTACAGCTAACTATGGCTACACCTTC.

The gene calls are TRBV6-2 or TRBV6-3 and TRBJ1-1; D gene unclear. This CDR3 is 14 amino acids long. Germline V gene sequence: CDR1 MNHEY, CDR2 SVGEGT. Trimming shortened V by 0 bases and J by 4 bases, and 9 bases separated the two germline ends. CDR3 residues: CASSYSIVSTEAFF. The CDR3 coding sequence is TGTGCCAGCAGTTACTCGATTGTAAGCACTGAAGCTTTCTTT.

Comment on this clonotype: Compared with germline, one end of the junction differs, possibly owing to a read error. V usage is TRBV20-1 and J usage is TRBJ2-5; the match to TRBD1 covers 7 bases. Germline CDR1 and CDR2: DFQATT and SNEGSKA (reference sequence). The CDR3 runs to 15 residues. As DNA, the CDR3 is TGCAGTGCAGACAACAGGGGAAACCTCCAAGAGGCCCAGTACTTC. Translation gives CSADNRGNLQEAQYF.

This clonotype was picked up many times. This chain joins TRBV30 and TRBJ2-7; TRBD2 matches 8 bases. V dropped 8 bases and J dropped 3; count of bases not matched to a gene: 9. This CDR3 has 13 residues. CDR1 and CDR2 from the germline V gene are GTSNPN and SVGIG (reference sequence). The CDR3 DNA sequence: TGTGCCGTAACGACAGCGGGAGACTACGAGCAGTACTTC. It specifies CAVTTAGDYEQYF.

This clonotype appeared many times. V usage is TRBV5-1 and J usage is TRBJ2-5; D is ambiguous. The ends were cut back, 2 bases at V and 0 bases at J, with 5 bases in the middle. Germline CDR1 SGHRS, CDR2 YFSETQ. This CDR3 region has 13 residues. In DNA form, the CDR3 reads TGCGCCAGCAGCTTCGACGACCAAGAGACCCAGTACTTC. It encodes CASSFDDQETQYF. The variable domain in full, completed from reference TRBV5-1 and TRBJ2-5, reads KAGVTQTPRYLIKTRGQQVTLSCSPISGHRSVSWYQQTPGQGLQFLFEYFSETQRNKGNFPGRFSGRQFSNSRSEMNVSTLELGDSALYLCASSFDDQETQYFGPGTRLLVL.

This clonotype has only a few counts. The chain has TRBV29-1 and TRBJ1-1; weak D call: TRBD1 (6 bases). Germline V gene sequence: CDR1 SQVTM, CDR2 ANQGSEA. The CDR3 length is 13 residues. Trimming stripped 7 bases from V and 4 bases from J, with 16 bases between. In nucleotides, the CDR3 is TGCAGCGCGGCCGGGAGACAGGCCACTGAAGCTTTCTTT. Its translation is CSAAGRQATEAFF.

V gene TRBV11-1 combines with J gene TRBJ2-5, with 12 bases that match TRBD2. The V gene end was trimmed by 5 bases and the J gene end by 0 bases; junction bases not matched to a gene: 10. CDR1 is SGHAT and CDR2 is FQDESV in the germline V gene (reference sequence). The CDR3 extends over 18 amino acids. This CDR3 reads CASSGRTSGRQYQETQYF. For the CDR3, the DNA is TGTGCCAGCAGCGGGAGAACTAGCGGGAGGCAGTACCAAGAGACCCAGTACTTC.